What follows are 15 T cell receptor beta chains derived from one specimen sequenced in a study of cytomegalovirus exposure and HLA in healthy donors. A multiplex PCR was run with 60 Vbeta primers and 13 Jbeta primers. Method: immunoSEQ multiplex PCR; TCRdb's copy keeps in-frame clones and lacks some. The sample lists almost 200,000 clones, 70% to 85% occurring once. The source material was PBMCs. These receptors were obtained from a woman aged 25 to 39 in good health and CMV-seropositive.

The chain employs TRBV5-4 and TRBJ2-4, with D unclear. Looked up from germline, CDR1 is SGHNT and CDR2 is YYREEE (reference sequence). The V and J ends lost 5 bases and 8 bases respectively, with 11 bases between them. This CDR3 contains 12 residues. DNA of the CDR3: TGTGCCAGCAGTCTCGACGGAGACATTCAGTACTTC. Its translation: CASSLDGDIQYF. Full variable domain (remainder filled in from reference TRBV5-4 and TRBJ2-4): ETGVTQSPTHLIKTRGQQVTLRCSSQSGHNTVSWYQQALGQGPQFIFQYYREEENGRGNFPPRFSGLQFPNYSSELNVNALELDDSALYLCASSLDGDIQYFGAGTRLSVL.

The chain carries TRBV11-3 and TRBJ2-1; 11 nucleotides match TRBD1. In germline, CDR1 is SGHNT, CDR2 YENEEA. J lost 9 bases, V lost 6 bases, and 10 bases had no gene match. The CDR3 contains 15 residues. CDR3 residues: CASSYSGQGGSEQFF. CDR3 DNA: TGTGCCAGCAGTTATTCGGGACAGGGGGGGAGTGAGCAGTTCTTC.

This rearrangement joins TRBV19 to TRBJ1-1; no definite D call. Germline V gene lookup returns CDR1 LNHDA and CDR2 SQIVND (reference sequence). The CDR3 has 12 residues. V was cut by 8 bases and J by 5 bases, with 12 bases left in between. CDR3 residues: CASAAMGTEAFF. The CDR3, as DNA: TGTGCCAGTGCGGCTATGGGTACTGAAGCTTTCTTT.

V gene TRBV5-6 combines with J gene TRBJ2-1, with a tentative D call TRBD2 (6 bases). The CDR3 is 13 residues long. V was shortened by 0 bases and J by 8 bases, with 9 bases between the two germline ends. CDR1 and CDR2 (germline): SGHDT, YYEEEE. The CDR3 nucleotides read TGTGCCAGCAGCTTGGATTCGGGGGATGAGCAGTTCTTC. Residues: CASSLDSGDEQFF.

The chain combines TRBV11-3 with TRBJ2-5, with 7 nucleotides matching TRBD1. The germline gives CDR1 SGHNT, CDR2 YENEEA. After removal of 8 bases from V and 6 bases from J, the junction contained 12 bases not matched to a gene. The CDR3 loop spans 14 amino acids. The CDR3 coding sequence is TGTGCCAGCGGTTTAAGAGGGGGCGAACAGACCCAGTACTTC. Its translation: CASGLRGGEQTQYF.

This rearrangement joins TRBV27 to TRBJ1-2; D remains ambiguous. CDR3 length: 14 residues. Per germline, CDR1 MNHEY and CDR2 SMNVEV (reference sequence). V lost 6 bases and J lost 4, with 15 bases in between. The DNA for the CDR3 is TGTGCCAGCAGCCCGGGGTCGCCAGCCTATGGCTACACCTTC. It encodes CASSPGSPAYGYTF.

CDR3: CASSLAGRYEQYF. CDR3 sequence (DNA): TGCGCCAGCAGCTTAGCAGGGAGGTACGAGCAGTACTTC. The chain is built from TRBV5-1 and TRBJ2-7, with D perhaps matching TRBD2 (6 bases). The CDR3 is 13 residues long. Looked up from germline, CDR1 is SGHRS and CDR2 is YFSETQ. V was pared by 2 bases and J by 4 bases, with 10 bases between. Looking up the rest from reference TRBV5-1 and TRBJ2-7 gives the full variable domain: KAGVTQTPRYLIKTRGQQVTLSCSPISGHRSVSWYQQTPGQGLQFLFEYFSETQRNKGNFPGRFSGRQFSNSRSEMNVSTLELGDSALYLCASSLAGRYEQYFGPGTRLTVT.

The V gene is TRBV5-1, the J gene TRBJ2-2, with D hard to call. Germline lookup yields CDR1 SGHRS and CDR2 YFSETQ. Deletions cut 0 bases from V and 6 bases from J, with 15 bases between. CDR3 length equals 16 residues. The CDR3 DNA follows: TGCGCCAGCAGCTTGGACGTGGCCCCGGGTCCCGGGGAGCTGTTTTTT. Amino acids: CASSLDVAPGPGELFF.

The sample holds a few counts of this clone. V is TRBV29-1 and J is TRBJ1-2; D is ambiguous. Germline assignment: CDR1 SQVTM and CDR2 ANQGSEA. This CDR3 spans 11 amino acids. Trimming pared 8 bases from V and 7 bases from J, leaving 14 bases between. The CDR3 sequence: CSCSSSLGYTF. The CDR3 nucleotides read TGCAGCTGCTCGAGTTCCCTTGGCTACACCTTC.

This chain connects TRBV6-5 to TRBJ1-2; 7 bases are a match to TRBD1. The CDR3 runs to 12 residues. V shed 5 bases, J shed 5 bases, and the junction held 2 bases outside the gene matches. Germline CDR1 is MNHEY and CDR2 is SVGAGI. Here the CDR3 DNA reads TGTGCCAGCAGTACACAGGGGTATGGCTACACCTTC. Protein product: CASSTQGYGYTF.

The chain recombines TRBV9 with TRBJ2-3; D might be TRBD2 (5 bases). Germline values: CDR1 SGDLS, CDR2 YYNGEE. The CDR3 loop spans 14 amino acids. The V end lost 0 bases, the J end lost 4 bases, and 9 bases lay between the germline ends. CDR3 coding DNA: TGTGCCAGCAGCGTAGCGGGATGGGCAGATACGCAGTATTTT. As protein: CASSVAGWADTQYF.

V usage is TRBV7-9 and J usage is TRBJ2-3; D might be TRBD2 (5 bases). V gave up 5 bases and J gave up 3 bases, with 15 bases separating them. This CDR3 is built from 15 residues. Germline CDR1 and CDR2: SEHNR and FQNEAQ (reference sequence). The CDR3 protein is CASSLGPTGTDTQYF. Here the CDR3 DNA reads TGTGCCAGCAGCCTAGGCCCCACGGGGACAGATACGCAGTATTTT.

This clone has just one count. The chain couples TRBV28 to TRBJ2-7, with 7 nucleotides matching TRBD1. This CDR3 spans 13 amino acids. V was pared by 6 bases and J by 6 bases, with 8 bases of the junction left unmatched. Germline CDR1 MDHEN, CDR2 SYDVKM. CDR3 nucleotide sequence: TGTGCCAGCAGCTCAAGCAGGGGGAGCGAGCAGTACTTC. Amino acid sequence: CASSSSRGSEQYF.

V and J are TRBV6-1 and TRBJ2-7; 9 bases line up with TRBD1. This CDR3 contains 14 residues. Trimming took 6 bases from V and 4 from J; bases not matched to a gene: 7. Germline V gene sequence: CDR1 MNHNS, CDR2 SASEGT. The CDR3 reads CASSLQGAGYEQYF. The CDR3 coding sequence is TGTGCCAGCAGCTTACAGGGGGCTGGATACGAGCAGTACTTC.

This CDR3 is CASSRQMNTEAFF. Written as DNA, the CDR3 is TGTGCCAGCAGCCGACAGATGAACACTGAAGCTTTCTTT. The chain carries TRBV7-6 and TRBJ1-1; maybe TRBD1 (5 bases). V lost 5 bases, J lost 0 bases, and 7 bases lay in between. This CDR3 comprises 13 residues. Germline assignment: CDR1 SGHVS and CDR2 FNYEAQ.